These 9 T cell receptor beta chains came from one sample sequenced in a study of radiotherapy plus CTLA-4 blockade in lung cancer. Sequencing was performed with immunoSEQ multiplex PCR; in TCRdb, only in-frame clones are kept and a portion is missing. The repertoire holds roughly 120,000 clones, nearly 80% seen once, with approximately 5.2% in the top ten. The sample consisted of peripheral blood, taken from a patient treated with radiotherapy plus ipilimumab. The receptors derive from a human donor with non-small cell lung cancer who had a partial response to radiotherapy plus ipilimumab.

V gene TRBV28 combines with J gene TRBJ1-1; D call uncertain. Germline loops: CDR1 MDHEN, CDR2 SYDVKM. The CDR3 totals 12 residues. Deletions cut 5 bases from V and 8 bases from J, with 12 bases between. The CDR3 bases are TGTGCCAGCAGTAAGAGATTAGAAGAAGCTTTCTTT. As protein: CASSKRLEEAFF.

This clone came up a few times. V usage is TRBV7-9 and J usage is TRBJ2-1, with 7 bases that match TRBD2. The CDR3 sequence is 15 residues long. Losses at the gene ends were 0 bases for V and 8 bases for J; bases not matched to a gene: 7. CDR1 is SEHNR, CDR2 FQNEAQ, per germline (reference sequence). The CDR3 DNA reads TGTGCCAGCAGCTTAGCGGGAGGGACTTTTGATGAGCAGTTCTTC. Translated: CASSLAGGTFDEQFF.

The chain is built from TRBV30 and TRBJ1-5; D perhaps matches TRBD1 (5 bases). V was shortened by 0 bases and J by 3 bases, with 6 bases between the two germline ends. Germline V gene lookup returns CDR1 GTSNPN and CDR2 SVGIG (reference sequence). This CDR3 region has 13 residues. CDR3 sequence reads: CAWSVQDNQPQHF. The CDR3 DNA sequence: TGTGCCTGGAGTGTACAGGACAATCAGCCCCAGCATTTT. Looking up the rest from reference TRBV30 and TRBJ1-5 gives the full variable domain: SQTIHQWPATLVQPVGSPLSLECTVEGTSNPNLYWYRQAAGRGLQLLFYSVGIGQISSEVPQNLSASRPQDRQFILSSKKLLLSDSGFYLCAWSVQDNQPQHFGDGTRLSIL.

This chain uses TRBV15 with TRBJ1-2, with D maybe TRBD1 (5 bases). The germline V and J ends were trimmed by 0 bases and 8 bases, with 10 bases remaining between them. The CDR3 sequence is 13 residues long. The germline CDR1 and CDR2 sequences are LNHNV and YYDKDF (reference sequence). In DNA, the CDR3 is TGTGCCACCAGCAGAGATCCGGGGGAGGGCTACACCTTC. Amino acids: CATSRDPGEGYTF.

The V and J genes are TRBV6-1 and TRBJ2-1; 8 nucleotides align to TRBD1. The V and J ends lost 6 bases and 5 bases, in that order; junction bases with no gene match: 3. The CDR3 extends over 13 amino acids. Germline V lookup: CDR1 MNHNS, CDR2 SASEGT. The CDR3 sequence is CASRKGQDNEQFF. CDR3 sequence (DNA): TGTGCCAGCAGGAAGGGACAGGACAATGAGCAGTTCTTC.

DNA for the CDR3: TGCAGCGTATCCAACAGAACTGGGGCCAACGTCCTGACTTTC. This codes for CSVSNRTGANVLTF. The chain combines TRBV29-1 with TRBJ2-6; D ambiguous. The V end was cut by 6 bases, the J end by 2 bases, with 11 bases between. The CDR3 runs to 14 residues. CDR1 is SQVTM, CDR2 ANQGSEA, per germline.

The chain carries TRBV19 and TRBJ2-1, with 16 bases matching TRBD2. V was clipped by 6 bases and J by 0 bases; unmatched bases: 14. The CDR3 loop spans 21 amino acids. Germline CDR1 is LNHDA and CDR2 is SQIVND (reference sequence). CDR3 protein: CASSPGRGLAGGWSSYNEQFF. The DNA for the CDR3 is TGTGCCAGTAGCCCTGGTAGGGGACTAGCGGGAGGGTGGAGCTCCTACAATGAGCAGTTCTTC.

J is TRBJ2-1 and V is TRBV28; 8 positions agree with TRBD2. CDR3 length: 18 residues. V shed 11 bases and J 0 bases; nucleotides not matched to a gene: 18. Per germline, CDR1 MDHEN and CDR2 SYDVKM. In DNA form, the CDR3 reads TGTGCCGCCCGTCGGGTAGCGGGGACTAGTATCTCCTACAATGAGCAGTTCTTC. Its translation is CAARRVAGTSISYNEQFF.

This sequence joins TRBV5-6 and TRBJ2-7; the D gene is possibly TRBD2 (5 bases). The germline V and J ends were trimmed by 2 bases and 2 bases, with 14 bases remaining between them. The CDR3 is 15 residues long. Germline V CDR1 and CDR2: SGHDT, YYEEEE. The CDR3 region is CASSFDLASAYEQYF. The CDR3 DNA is TGTGCCAGCAGCTTCGATTTAGCGTCTGCCTACGAGCAGTACTTC.